The entry below describes one T cell receptor (beta chain). TCR beta CDR3 sequences were amplified from RNA transcripts. In the first-round RT-PCR of the TCR CDR3, the HTBI primer set was used. TCRdb passed the multiplex PCR reads through MiXCR, listing each CDR3 protein once. The profile shows some 500,000 distinct CDR3 sequences, roughly an eighth of them singletons. Stable disease denoted Graves' hyperthyroidism without ophthalmopathy progression within 18 months. V lost 6 bases and J 4 bases, leaving 12 bases between the germline ends. The CDR3 runs 13 residues. This entry comes from a study of T cells in Graves' hyperthyroidism and ophthalmopathy.

Sequenced input: blood. V and J are TRBV12-3 or TRBV12-4 and TRBJ2-5; D is possibly TRBD1 (5 bases). This sequence was found in a young woman with Graves' hyperthyroidism. In nucleotides, the CDR3 is TGTGCCAGCAGATGGGGCCAGCTAGAGACCCAGTACTTC. The encoded protein is CASRWGQLETQYF.